The 17 T cell receptor beta chains reported below all come from one sample, sequenced in a study of cytomegalovirus exposure and HLA in healthy donors. The PCR made use of 60 Vbeta and 13 Jbeta primers. TCRdb's copy holds only in-frame clones and misses some; the assay was immunoSEQ multiplex PCR. The data show around 220,000 clones, around 75% seen once. Sequenced input: PBMCs. The receptors stem from a woman aged 25-40 years in good health and CMV-seronegative.

The rearrangement links TRBV19 to TRBJ1-3; no definite D call. Germline CDR1 is LNHDA and CDR2 is SQIVND (reference sequence). The CDR3 contains 15 residues. V was pared by 1 base and J by 6 bases, with 13 bases between. CDR3: CASSIGSGIKNTIYF. The CDR3 DNA is TGTGCCAGTAGTATAGGTTCGGGGATTAAAAACACCATATATTTT.

The rearrangement uses TRBV6-1 and TRBJ1-4; D gene uncertain. The V end lost 1 base, the J end lost 8 bases, and 14 bases lay between the germline ends. CDR1 MNHNS and CDR2 SASEGT come from the germline V gene. This CDR3 is built from 15 residues. CDR3 DNA sequence: TGTGCCAGCAGTGAAGGCGATCTAGTTCGGGAAAAACTGTTTTTT. This codes for CASSEGDLVREKLFF.

This sequence joins TRBV7-9 and TRBJ2-3, with TRBD2 as a possible D gene (6 bases). This CDR3 spans 12 amino acids. From germline, CDR1 is SEHNR and CDR2 FQNEAQ (reference sequence). CDR3 sequence: CSTPEGTDTQYF. CDR3 DNA sequence: TGTTCCACCCCGGAGGGGACAGATACGCAGTATTTT.

The V call is TRBV7-3, the J call TRBJ2-1; 10 bases fit TRBD2. J lost 3 bases, V lost 3 bases, and 2 bases had no gene match. The CDR3 has 15 amino acids. Germline values: CDR1 SGHTA, CDR2 FQGTGA. The CDR3 DNA reads TGTGCCAGCAGCTTCTCTAGCGGGGGCTACAATGAGCAGTTCTTC. This codes for CASSFSSGGYNEQFF.

V and J are TRBV25-1 and TRBJ2-5, with 8 bases identical to TRBD2. The CDR3 runs 15 residues. CDR1 and CDR2 from the germline V gene are MGHDK and SYGVNS. Losses at the gene ends were 3 bases for V and 4 bases for J; bases not matched to a gene: 7. CDR3 residues: CASSDTGLARETQYF. In DNA, the CDR3 is TGTGCCAGCAGTGATACTGGACTAGCTAGAGAGACCCAGTACTTC.

This clone was seen a few times. The chain joins TRBV7-2 to TRBJ2-7; TRBD1 agrees at 8 bases. This CDR3 is 17 amino acids long. J lost 1 base, V lost 3 bases, and 11 bases had no gene match. Germline V gene sequence: CDR1 SGHTA, CDR2 FQGNSA. The CDR3 reads CASSFARTGGLSYEQYF. In DNA, the CDR3 is TGTGCCAGCAGCTTCGCCCGAACAGGGGGACTTTCCTACGAGCAGTACTTC.

The gene calls are TRBV6-1 and TRBJ1-6; D is possibly TRBD1 (6 bases). Trimming took off 7 bases at V and 6 bases at J, with 16 bases between the two ends. Looked up from germline, CDR1 is MNHNS and CDR2 is SASEGT. The CDR3 is made up of 15 amino acids. Written as DNA, the CDR3 is TGTGCCAGCAAAAGCGGGGGGGCTCTTAATTCACCCCTCCACTTT. This codes for CASKSGGALNSPLHF.

The sample holds one count of this clone. The chain links TRBV5-1 to TRBJ2-5; a possible D gene is TRBD1 (6 bases). Per germline, CDR1 SGHRS and CDR2 YFSETQ. This CDR3 spans 13 amino acids. Trimming removed 5 bases at V and 4 bases at J, with 12 bases between. The CDR3: CASRLQGGETQYF. CDR3 in DNA: TGCGCCAGCAGGTTACAGGGTGGAGAGACCCAGTACTTC.

The rearrangement links TRBV5-6 to TRBJ2-1; D might be TRBD2 (6 bases). Trimming took off 4 bases at V and 8 bases at J, with 19 bases between the two ends. The CDR3 is 15 residues long. The germline CDR1 and CDR2 sequences are SGHDT and YYEEEE. CDR3 coding DNA: TGTGCCAGCAGCGCCGGGACTGGATGGGGTGATGAGCAGTTCTTC. Translated, it gives CASSAGTGWGDEQFF.

The rearrangement uses TRBV25-1 and TRBJ1-1; TRBD1 agrees at 8 bases. V lost 6 bases, J lost 3 bases, and 12 bases stayed unmatched. Germline-derived CDR1 and CDR2 are MGHDK and SYGVNS. This CDR3 region has 16 residues. In nucleotides, the CDR3 is TGTGCCAGCAGATCCAGGGGGCGCAGGAGGGACACTGAAGCTTTCTTT. It encodes CASRSRGRRRDTEAFF.

This sequence joins TRBV18 and TRBJ2-5; 11 bases align to TRBD2. The germline V gene encodes CDR1 KGHSH and CDR2 LQKENI. CDR3 length equals 17 residues. V trimming: 7 bases; J trimming: 3 bases; junction bases outside the gene matches: 13. The CDR3 sequence: CASFSSIGTSGEETQYF. The CDR3 nucleotides read TGTGCCAGCTTCTCGTCTATAGGGACTAGCGGAGAAGAGACCCAGTACTTC.

The chain combines TRBV2 with TRBJ2-2; 12 bases are a match to TRBD2. Germline trimming cut 0 bases from V and 1 base from J; bases unmatched to any gene: 9. CDR3 length: 20 residues. The germline CDR1 and CDR2 sequences are SNHLY and FYNNEI. The CDR3 loop reads CASSEAMRLAGAGNTGELFF. In DNA, the CDR3 is TGTGCCAGCAGTGAAGCAATGAGACTAGCGGGGGCCGGGAACACCGGGGAGCTGTTTTTT.

This chain connects TRBV6-1 to TRBJ2-5; 8 bases map to TRBD2. Per the germline V gene, CDR1 is MNHNS and CDR2 is SASEGT. There are 14 residues in the CDR3. The J segment lost 5 bases and the V segment lost 6 bases, leaving 8 bases of the junction unmatched. DNA of the CDR3: TGTGCCAGCAGCAAGGGCCTAGCGGGCGAGACCCAGTACTTC. Protein product: CASSKGLAGETQYF.

The chain links TRBV5-6 to TRBJ1-2; no reliable D call. V lost 7 bases, J lost 8 bases, and 15 bases lay in between. CDR1 SGHDT and CDR2 YYEEEE come from the germline V gene. The CDR3 covers 12 residues. The CDR3 is CASFLRGRGYTF. CDR3 nucleotides: TGTGCCAGCTTCCTCCGTGGGAGGGGCTACACCTTC.

V is TRBV7-3 and J is TRBJ1-1, with D unresolved. CDR3 length equals 15 residues. Germline values: CDR1 SGHTA, CDR2 FQGTGA. V was shortened by 2 bases and J by 4 bases, with 14 bases between the two germline ends. The CDR3 DNA reads TGTGCCAGCAGCTTACTCCCGGGAGGGTGCACTGAAGCTTTCTTT. Encoded protein: CASSLLPGGCTEAFF.

The chain is built from TRBV15 and TRBJ1-5; D remains ambiguous. CDR1 is LNHNV, CDR2 YYDKDF, per germline (reference sequence). V gave up 8 bases and J gave up 0 bases, with 14 bases separating them. This CDR3 contains 15 residues. CDR3 sequence (DNA): TGTGCCACCGACACGCAGGTCTATAGCAATCAGCCCCAGCATTTT. Translation: CATDTQVYSNQPQHF.

The rearrangement links TRBV5-1 to TRBJ2-1, with D tentatively TRBD2 (5 bases). Looked up from germline, CDR1 is SGHRS and CDR2 is YFSETQ. The CDR3 contains 16 residues. The V end was cut by 4 bases, the J end by 2 bases, with 16 bases between. In DNA, the CDR3 is TGCGCCAGCAGCGGCGGACTCCGACCCCCCTACAATGAGCAGTTCTTC. It translates to CASSGGLRPPYNEQFF.